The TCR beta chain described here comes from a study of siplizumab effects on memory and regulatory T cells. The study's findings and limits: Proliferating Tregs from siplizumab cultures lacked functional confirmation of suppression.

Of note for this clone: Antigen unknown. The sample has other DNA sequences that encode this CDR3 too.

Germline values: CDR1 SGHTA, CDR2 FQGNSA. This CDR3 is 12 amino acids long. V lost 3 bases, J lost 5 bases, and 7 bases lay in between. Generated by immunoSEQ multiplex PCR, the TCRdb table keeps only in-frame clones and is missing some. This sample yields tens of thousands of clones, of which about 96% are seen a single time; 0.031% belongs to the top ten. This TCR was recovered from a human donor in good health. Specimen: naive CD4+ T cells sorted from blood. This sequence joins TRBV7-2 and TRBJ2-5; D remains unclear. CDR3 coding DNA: TGTGCCAGCAGCTTCCTGGTGGAGACCCAGTACTTC. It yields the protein CASSFLVETQYF.